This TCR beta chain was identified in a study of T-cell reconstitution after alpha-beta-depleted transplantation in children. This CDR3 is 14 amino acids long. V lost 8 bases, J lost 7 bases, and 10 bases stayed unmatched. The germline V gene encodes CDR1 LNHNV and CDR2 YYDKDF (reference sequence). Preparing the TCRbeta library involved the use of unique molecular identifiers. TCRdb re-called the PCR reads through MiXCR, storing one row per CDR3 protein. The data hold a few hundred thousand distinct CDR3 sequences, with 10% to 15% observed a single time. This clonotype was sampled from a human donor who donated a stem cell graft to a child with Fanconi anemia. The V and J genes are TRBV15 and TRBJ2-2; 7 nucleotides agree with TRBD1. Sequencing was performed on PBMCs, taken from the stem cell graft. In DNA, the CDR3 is TGTGCCACCGCGCAGGGGGATACCATCGGGGAGCTGTTTTTT. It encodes CATAQGDTIGELFF.